This T cell receptor (beta chain) was identified in a study of follicular helper T cells after annual influenza vaccination. Study conclusions and caveats: Most later recoveries of Day 7 ICOS+CD38+ clones were ICOS-CD38- cTfh.

As for this clone: The antigen is unknown.

Clones were sequenced by immunoSEQ multiplex PCR, and TCRdb holds only the in-frame ones, with some missing. The sample holds just over 8,500 clones, roughly four fifths seen once. The time point was: 2015-2016 season, 7 days after influenza vaccination. Sorted blood CD4 subsets were sequenced before and after adults received seasonal inactivated influenza vaccine. Between the trimmed V and J ends, which lost 6 bases and 6 bases, there was a span of 18 bases. The CDR3 has 14 residues. From germline, CDR1 is LNHDA and CDR2 SQIVND (reference sequence). The TCR sequence derives from an adult who received the influenza vaccine. The genes are TRBV19 and TRBJ2-7, with unresolved D. The source was CXCR5+ CD38- circulating T follicular helper cells from blood, collected 7 days after influenza vaccination. The subset: circulating Tfh, non-naive CD4+CXCR5+PD-1+ (ICOS+CD38+ or ICOS-CD38-). CDR3: CASSPRPPVREQYF. The CDR3 DNA reads as TGTGCCAGTAGCCCCCGGCCCCCCGTGCGCGAGCAGTACTTC.